Listed below are T cell receptor beta chains from one sample, sequenced in a study of cytomegalovirus exposure and HLA in healthy donors. The table came from immunoSEQ multiplex PCR; TCRdb's copy has only in-frame clones and leaves some out. The sample carries about 98,000 clones, around 67% recorded once. Sequencing input: PBMCs. These receptors all come from a man aged 45-60 years in good health and CMV-seronegative. Both conserved end residues are part of each CDR3. A D gene is named only where the DNA matches it firmly. Clone size is given for some rows only: seen once, a few or many times, or a class if the clone is expanded.

d_call: TRBD1
j_call: TRBJ2-3
clone_size: .
v_call: TRBV9
cdr3_aa: CASSAGTVTDTQYF
cdr3_nt: TGTGCCAGCAGCGCCGGGACAGTTACAGATACGCAGTATTTT

d_call: TRBD2
j_call: TRBJ2-7
clone_size: .
v_call: TRBV5-1
cdr3_aa: CASSLGVAGIYEQYF
cdr3_nt: TGCGCCAGCAGCTTGGGAGTAGCGGGGATCTACGAGCAGTACTTC

d_call: .
j_call: TRBJ2-3
clone_size: .
v_call: TRBV11-2
cdr3_aa: CASSRRSGSTDTQYF
cdr3_nt: TGTGCCAGCAGCCGGCGGTCCGGGTCAACAGATACGCAGTATTTT

d_call: TRBD2
j_call: TRBJ2-1
clone_size: few
v_call: TRBV13
cdr3_aa: CASSLGSGGYYNEQFF
cdr3_nt: TGTGCCAGCAGCTTAGGCAGCGGGGGGTACTACAATGAGCAGTTCTTC

d_call: TRBD1
j_call: TRBJ2-1
clone_size: .
v_call: TRBV9
cdr3_aa: CASSAPDRDLYNEQFF
cdr3_nt: TGTGCCAGCAGCGCTCCGGACAGGGATCTATACAATGAGCAGTTCTTC

d_call: TRBD1
j_call: TRBJ1-6
clone_size: .
v_call: TRBV6-5
cdr3_aa: CASRQGGNSPLHF
cdr3_nt: TGTGCCAGCAGACAGGGGGGGAATTCACCCCTCCACTTT

d_call: TRBD1
j_call: TRBJ2-7
clone_size: .
v_call: TRBV5-5
cdr3_aa: CASSYQGVRYEQYF
cdr3_nt: TGTGCCAGCAGCTATCAGGGGGTTCGATACGAGCAGTACTTC

d_call: .
j_call: TRBJ2-7
clone_size: .
v_call: TRBV5-1
cdr3_aa: CASSLSAQGYEQYF
cdr3_nt: TGCGCCAGCAGCTTGTCCGCCCAGGGGTACGAGCAGTACTTC

d_call: .
j_call: TRBJ2-7
clone_size: .
v_call: TRBV7-9
cdr3_aa: CASSSRREGETYEQYF
cdr3_nt: TGTGCCAGCAGCTCCCGCCGTGAGGGGGAAACCTACGAGCAGTACTTC

d_call: TRBD1
j_call: TRBJ1-2
clone_size: .
v_call: TRBV6-5
cdr3_aa: CASRRTGSNYGYTF
cdr3_nt: TGTGCCAGCAGGAGGACAGGGTCGAACTATGGCTACACCTTC

d_call: TRBD1
j_call: TRBJ2-7
clone_size: once
v_call: TRBV6-5
cdr3_aa: CASSYRQGAYEQYF
cdr3_nt: TGTGCCAGCAGTTACCGCCAGGGGGCTTACGAGCAGTACTTC

d_call: .
j_call: TRBJ1-5
clone_size: few
v_call: TRBV6-1
cdr3_aa: CASTIQRDSNQPQHF
cdr3_nt: TGTGCCAGCACCATACAGAGGGATAGCAATCAGCCCCAGCATTTT

d_call: .
j_call: TRBJ1-5
clone_size: once
v_call: TRBV5-6
cdr3_aa: CASSFGNNQPQHF
cdr3_nt: TGTGCCAGCAGCTTCGGTAACAATCAGCCCCAGCATTTT

d_call: .
j_call: TRBJ2-1
clone_size: .
v_call: TRBV13
cdr3_aa: CASSARTLVGGPGSYNEQFF
cdr3_nt: TGTGCCAGCAGCGCCAGGACGTTGGTGGGGGGGCCGGGTTCTTACAATGAGCAGTTCTTC

d_call: .
j_call: TRBJ2-5
clone_size: .
v_call: TRBV7-3
cdr3_aa: CASSLEGPRFRETQYF
cdr3_nt: TGTGCCAGCAGCTTAGAAGGTCCCAGGTTTCGAGAGACCCAGTACTTC

d_call: .
j_call: TRBJ1-1
clone_size: .
v_call: TRBV6-6
cdr3_aa: CASSYALSNTEAFF
cdr3_nt: TGTGCCAGCAGTTACGCCCTATCCAACACTGAAGCTTTCTTT

d_call: TRBD2
j_call: TRBJ2-6
clone_size: few
v_call: TRBV7-3
cdr3_aa: CASSLGLAGVGANVLTF
cdr3_nt: TGTGCCAGCAGCTTGGGACTAGCGGGAGTCGGGGCCAACGTCCTGACTTTC

d_call: .
j_call: TRBJ1-2
clone_size: once
v_call: TRBV5-4
cdr3_aa: CASSLAGNGYTF
cdr3_nt: TGTGCCAGCAGCTTGGCCGGGAACGGCTACACCTTC

d_call: .
j_call: TRBJ2-2
clone_size: few
v_call: TRBV5-5
cdr3_aa: CASSLDSTPGELFF
cdr3_nt: TGTGCCAGCAGCTTGGACTCCACCCCCGGGGAGCTGTTTTTT

d_call: TRBD1
j_call: TRBJ2-1
clone_size: .
v_call: TRBV7-7
cdr3_aa: CASSRERGLGEQFF
cdr3_nt: TGTGCTAGCAGCCGAGAGAGGGGGCTGGGTGAGCAGTTCTTC

d_call: TRBD2
j_call: TRBJ2-2
clone_size: .
v_call: TRBV15
cdr3_aa: CATSRVPGLAGGIAGELFF
cdr3_nt: TGTGCCACCAGCAGAGTACCGGGACTAGCGGGGGGTATTGCCGGGGAGCTGTTTTTT